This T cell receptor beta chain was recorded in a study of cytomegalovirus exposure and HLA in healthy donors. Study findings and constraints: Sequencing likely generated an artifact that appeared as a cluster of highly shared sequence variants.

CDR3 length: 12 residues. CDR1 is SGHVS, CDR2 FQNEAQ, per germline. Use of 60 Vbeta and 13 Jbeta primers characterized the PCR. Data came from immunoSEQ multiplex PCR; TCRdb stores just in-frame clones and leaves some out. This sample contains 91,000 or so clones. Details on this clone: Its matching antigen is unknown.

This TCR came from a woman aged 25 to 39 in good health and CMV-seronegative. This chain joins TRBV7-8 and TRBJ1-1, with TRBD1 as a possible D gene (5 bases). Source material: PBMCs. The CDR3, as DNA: TGTGTCCAAATGGGGCAAGACACTGAAGCTTTCTTT. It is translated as CVQMGQDTEAFF.